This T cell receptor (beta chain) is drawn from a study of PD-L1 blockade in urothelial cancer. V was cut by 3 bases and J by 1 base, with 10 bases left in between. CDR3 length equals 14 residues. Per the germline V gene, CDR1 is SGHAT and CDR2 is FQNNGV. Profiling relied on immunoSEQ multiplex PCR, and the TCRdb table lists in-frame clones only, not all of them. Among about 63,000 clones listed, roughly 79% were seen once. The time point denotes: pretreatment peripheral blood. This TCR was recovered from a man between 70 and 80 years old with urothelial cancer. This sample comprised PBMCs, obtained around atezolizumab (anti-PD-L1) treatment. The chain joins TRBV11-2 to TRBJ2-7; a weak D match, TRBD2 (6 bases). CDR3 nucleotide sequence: TGTGCCAGCAGCTTCATGCGGGGTTCCTACGAGCAGTACTTC. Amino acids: CASSFMRGSYEQYF.